This T cell receptor (beta chain) was captured in a study of chemoradiotherapy in HPV16-positive cancers (dated 2022 in TCRdb). With respect to the entire study: Functional T-cell assays on cells from a couple of HPV16-positive patients defined candidate HPV-specific T-cell clones and common TCR motifs. Whether T-cell immunity against the HPV oncoproteins E6 and E7 changes during chemoradiotherapy and whether survival is affected by this immunity were examined in the study. The candidate HPV-specific TCRs and motifs were then tracked in TCR repertoires from around 86 patients with HPV-related cancers. What the work shows at the level of the full study, not this receptor alone: Improved recurrence-free survival in HPV16-positive patients was associated with expansion of HPV-responsive T cells during chemoradiotherapy. Expansion of candidate HPV-specific clones and E7-related TCR motifs was observed in the tumor microenvironment during treatment, whereas no such expansion was observed for non-HPV-specific T cells. The survival association was reported for HPV16-positive patients, and the functional definition of HPV-specific T cells was derived from only two HPV16-positive patients.

Based on the germline V gene, the CDR1 and CDR2 sequences are SGHDN and FVKESK. Trimming at the junction amounts to 0 bases on V and 6 bases on J, and the germline ends lie 9 bases apart. The CDR3 runs 13 amino acids, cysteine and phenylalanine included. Solely the CDR3 DNA is kept, with 39 bases framed from the first base. The library was obtained by the immunoSEQ multiplex PCR assay. This immuneACCESS table, as held by TCRdb, lists in-frame sequences with V and J called but not all clones. Of the missing ones, under half trace to an unresolved V gene in checked studies; the others have no known cause. The sample contains about 2,500 clones, approximately 81% of them found a single time. Jointly, the top ten make up roughly a tenth of the sample. By its share of the sample, this clone is large (0.1 to 1%). The antigen it binds to is not known. Per-base qualities were not stored, and no clone one base away is much larger.

Because repertoires were sampled repeatedly during chemoradiotherapy, clonal expansion in the tumor microenvironment could be followed. The chain is encoded by TRBV14 joined to TRBJ2-7, with the D gene call left open. Specimen: tumor tissue, collected from a patient who underwent chemoradiotherapy. The source of this sequence is a human donor with HPV-associated anogenital cancer. The DNA sequence follows: TGTGCCAGCAGCCAAGACAGGAGAGGCGAGCAGTACTTC. Its translation reads: CASSQDRRGEQYF.